This is a list of T cell receptor beta chains from one sample in a study of chemoradiotherapy in HPV16-positive cancers. Clones were sequenced by immunoSEQ multiplex PCR, and TCRdb holds only the in-frame ones, with some missing. The table lists several thousand clones, roughly 80% of them singletons. The sequencing used tumor tissue, collected from a patient who underwent chemoradiotherapy. Receptors were obtained from a human donor with HPV-associated anogenital cancer. The CDR3 runs from the conserved cysteine through the conserved F or W. D genes are given only for firm matches. Expanded clones get a size class; other rows say once, few or many, or leave the size out.

>TRBJ1-2|TRBV19|once|TRBD1
TGTGCCAGTAGTGTTCCGGGACAGAATCACTATGGCTACACCTTC
CASSVPGQNHYGYTF
>TRBJ1-1|TRBV5-1|-|-
TGCGCCAGCAGTACAGGTTACACTGAAGCTTTCTTT
CASSTGYTEAFF
>TRBJ1-1|TRBV2|few|TRBD1
TGTGCCAGCAGCGATAGGACAGGGGGCTATTCTATCACTGAAGCTTTCTTT
CASSDRTGGYSITEAFF
>TRBJ1-2|TRBV12-5|-|TRBD1
TGTGCTAGTGGTTTGGTAACGAGGGGACAGCCTTTTTATGGCTACACCTTC
CASGLVTRGQPFYGYTF
>TRBJ2-6|TRBV7-2|-|-
TGTGCCAGCAGCGAAATGACAGAGAGACAAAGTCGGGCCAACGTCCTGACTTTC
CASSEMTERQSRANVLTF
>TRBJ2-1|TRBV5-1|-|-
TGCGCCAGCAGCTTGGACGGCGTCTCCTACAATGAGCAGTTCTTC
CASSLDGVSYNEQFF
>TRBJ2-7|TRBV7-9|-|-
TGTGCCAGCAGCTTAGGGCAGGGAGGCCACGAGCAGTACTTC
CASSLGQGGHEQYF
>TRBJ1-6|TRBV10-3|once|-
TGTGCCATCAGCGCCTCGTCGGGTTCACCCCTCCACTTT
CAISASSGSPLHF
>TRBJ1-3|TRBV14|few|TRBD1
TGTGCCAGCAGCCCACAGGGGGTTCTTGGAAACACCATATATTTT
CASSPQGVLGNTIYF
>TRBJ2-7|TRBV6-1|-|-
TGTGCCAGCAGGGACAGCCCCTACGAGCAGTACTTC
CASRDSPYEQYF
>TRBJ1-5|TRBV2|-|-
TGTGCCAGCACCCCGAACGAGGATCAGCCCCAGCATTTT
CASTPNEDQPQHF
>TRBJ2-3|TRBV9|-|-
TGTGCCAGCAACCACCTTACTAGCCGTCAGACAGATACGCAGTATTTT
CASNHLTSRQTDTQYF
>TRBJ2-7|TRBV2|few|TRBD2
TGTGCCAGCGTTCGAGGGGGACTAGCTCCATACGAGCAGTACTTC
CASVRGGLAPYEQYF
>TRBJ2-3|TRBV13|-|-
TGTGCCAGCAGCTTAAAAGTTTCGTACGGGACAGATACGCAGTATTTT
CASSLKVSYGTDTQYF
>TRBJ1-6|TRBV30|few|TRBD1
TGTGCCTGGAGGGCCCAGGGGGCCGCCTATAATTCACCCCTCCACTTT
CAWRAQGAAYNSPLHF
>TRBJ2-7|TRBV4-1|-|TRBD1
TGCGCCAGCAGCCAGAACGCCGGGGACAGGGAGGGCGAGCAGTACTTC
CASSQNAGDREGEQYF
>TRBJ2-7|TRBV7-2|-|-
TGTGCCAGCAGCTTAAGGGGGGAAGGGAGCGAGCAGTACTTC
CASSLRGEGSEQYF
>TRBJ2-7|TRBV9|-|TRBD2
TGTGCCAGCAGCCCCCGCGGGGGGCGTCCCGAGCAGTACTTC
CASSPRGGRPEQYF
>TRBJ2-1|TRBV6-5|-|TRBD2
TGTGCCAGCAGTTACACTAGCGGGGGATATAATGAGCAGTTCTTC
CASSYTSGGYNEQFF
>TRBJ1-1|TRBV18|-|-
TGTGCCAGCTCACCAGCCAGAGGGGGTCCTGAAGCTTTCTTT
CASSPARGGPEAFF
>TRBJ1-2|TRBV28|once|-
TGTGCCAGCACTAGGGGGGCTATTGGCTACACCTTC
CASTRGAIGYTF
>TRBJ1-1|TRBV5-1|-|TRBD1
TGCGCCAGCAGCGAGAGCGAATTCAGGGGGCCGGGAGCTTTCTTT
CASSESEFRGPGAFF
>TRBJ1-2|TRBV15|-|-
TGTGCCACCAGCAGAGAAGGGGCCGGCGCAGGAGTTTTATATGGCTACACCTTC
CATSREGAGAGVLYGYTF
>TRBJ1-6|TRBV7-2|-|-
TGTGCCAGCAGCTTAGACCCGCCAACGGCCTATTCACCCCTCCACTTT
CASSLDPPTAYSPLHF
>TRBJ2-2|TRBV4-1|-|TRBD2
TGCGCCAGCAGCCCCCTGGTGGCAGGGACTAGCGCCACCGGGGAGCTGTTTTTT
CASSPLVAGTSATGELFF
>TRBJ1-2|TRBV27|once|-
TGTGCCAGCAGTTTACTCGGGGTCGGAGGCTACACCTTC
CASSLLGVGGYTF
>TRBJ2-5|TRBV7-8|-|-
TGTGCCAGCGAACGGACCCCCCAAGAGACCCAGTACTTC
CASERTPQETQYF
>TRBJ1-1|TRBV18|-|-
TGTGCCAGCTCACCACCGAATACAGTCCAAAGGAACACTGAAGCTTTCTTT
CASSPPNTVQRNTEAFF
>TRBJ1-1|TRBV6-7|-|-
TGTGCCAGCAGTTACCCCCTCTATGCTGAAGCTTTCTTT
CASSYPLYAEAFF
>TRBJ1-6|TRBV9|-|-
TGTGCCAGCAGCGTAGCGGCGACGGATTCACCCCTCCACTTT
CASSVAATDSPLHF
>TRBJ2-7|TRBV2|-|TRBD1
TGTGCCAGCCATAGGGACAGCGCCTACGAGCAGTACTTC
CASHRDSAYEQYF
>TRBJ2-3|TRBV5-1|-|-
TGCGCCAGCAGCTTACCCACGGCGGGGGGACAGAACACAGATACGCAGTATTTT
CASSLPTAGGQNTDTQYF